The 2 T cell receptor beta chains below come from one sample, sequenced in a study of shared clonotypes between healthy human individuals. This table comes from immunoSEQ multiplex PCR, and its TCRdb copy is limited to in-frame clones, with some not included. The top ten clones hold over 0.12% of a sample with 2 million to 3 million clones, approximately 94% of them seen once. Sequencing was carried out using naive CD4+ T cells sorted from blood. The subset was: CD45RA+ positively selected. The receptors stem from a man aged 18 to 30 in good health.

The chain employs TRBV10-3 and TRBJ1-1; 8 bases are a match to TRBD1. The CDR3 runs 18 residues. Germline CDR1 reads ENHRY; CDR2 reads SYGVKD. J gave up 0 bases and V 3 bases, and 12 bases lay outside the gene matches. DNA of the CDR3: TGTGCCATCAGTGACCAAGGGACAGGCCGAAATATGAACACTGAAGCTTTCTTT. Amino acids: CAISDQGTGRNMNTEAFF.

In its sample, this clone was seen once. The chain has TRBV10-3 and TRBJ2-7; 7 nucleotides align to TRBD1. CDR3 length: 14 residues. The junction had 5 bases not matched to a gene; V was cut back by 3 bases and J by 3 bases. Germline V CDR1 and CDR2: ENHRY, SYGVKD. This chain's CDR3 is CAISDLPGGYEQYF. The CDR3, as DNA: TGTGCCATCAGTGACCTACCAGGGGGCTACGAGCAGTACTTC.